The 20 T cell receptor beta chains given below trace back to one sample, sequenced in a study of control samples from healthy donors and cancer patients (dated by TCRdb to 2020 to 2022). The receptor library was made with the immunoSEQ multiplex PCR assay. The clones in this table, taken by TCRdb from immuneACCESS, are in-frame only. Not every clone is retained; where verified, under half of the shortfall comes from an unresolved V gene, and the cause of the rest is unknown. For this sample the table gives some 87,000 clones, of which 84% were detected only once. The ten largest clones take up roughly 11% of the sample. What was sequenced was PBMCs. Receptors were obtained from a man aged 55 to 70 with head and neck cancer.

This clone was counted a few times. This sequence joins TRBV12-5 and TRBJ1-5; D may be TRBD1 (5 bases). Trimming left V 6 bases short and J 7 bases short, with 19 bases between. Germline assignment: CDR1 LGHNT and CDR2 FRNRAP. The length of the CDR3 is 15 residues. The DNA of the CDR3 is TGTGCTAGTGGGTCGGATGGAGGGGCTCGGCAGCCCCAGCATTTT. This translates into CASGSDGGARQPQHF. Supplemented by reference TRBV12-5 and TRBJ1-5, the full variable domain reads DARVTQTPRHKVTEMGQEVTMRCQPILGHNTVFWYRQTMMQGLELLAYFRNRAPLDDSGMPKDRFSAEMPDATLATLKIQPSEPRDSAVYFCASGSDGGARQPQHFGDGTRLSIL.

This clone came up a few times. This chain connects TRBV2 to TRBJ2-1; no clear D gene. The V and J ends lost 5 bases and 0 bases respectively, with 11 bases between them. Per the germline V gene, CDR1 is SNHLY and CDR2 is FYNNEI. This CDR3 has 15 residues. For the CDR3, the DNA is TGTGCCAGCAGTTATTACATGAGCTCCTACAATGAGCAGTTCTTC. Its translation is CASSYYMSSYNEQFF. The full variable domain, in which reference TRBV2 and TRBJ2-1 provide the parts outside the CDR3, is EPEVTQTPSHQVTQMGQEVILRCVPISNHLYFYWYRQILGQKVEFLVSFYNNEISEKSEIFDDQFSVERPDGSNFTLKIRSTKLEDSAMYFCASSYYMSSYNEQFFGPGTRLTVL.

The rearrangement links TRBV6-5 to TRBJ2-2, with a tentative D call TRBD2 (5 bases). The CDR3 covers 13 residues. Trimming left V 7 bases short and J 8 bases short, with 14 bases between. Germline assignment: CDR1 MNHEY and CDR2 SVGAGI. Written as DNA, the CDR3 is TGTGCCAGCAAGCCGGGGTTTACGGGGGAGCTGTTTTTT. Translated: CASKPGFTGELFF.

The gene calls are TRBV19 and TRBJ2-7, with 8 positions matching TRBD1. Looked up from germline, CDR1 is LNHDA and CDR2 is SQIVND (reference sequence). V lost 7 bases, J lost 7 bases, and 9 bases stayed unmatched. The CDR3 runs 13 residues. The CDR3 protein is CASKGQGNGEQYF. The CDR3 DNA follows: TGTGCCAGTAAAGGACAGGGAAATGGGGAGCAGTACTTC. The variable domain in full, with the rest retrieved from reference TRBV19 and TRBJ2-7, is DGGITQSPKYLFRKEGQNVTLSCEQNLNHDAMYWYRQDPGQGLRLIYYSQIVNDFQKGDIAEGYSVSREKKESFPLTVTSAQKNPTAFYLCASKGQGNGEQYFGPGTRLTVT.

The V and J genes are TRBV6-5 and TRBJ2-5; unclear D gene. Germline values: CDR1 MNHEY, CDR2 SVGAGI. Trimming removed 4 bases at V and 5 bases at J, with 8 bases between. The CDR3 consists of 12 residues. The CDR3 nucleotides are TGTGCCAGCAGTTCCCGTTGGGAGACCCAGTACTTC. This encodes CASSSRWETQYF.

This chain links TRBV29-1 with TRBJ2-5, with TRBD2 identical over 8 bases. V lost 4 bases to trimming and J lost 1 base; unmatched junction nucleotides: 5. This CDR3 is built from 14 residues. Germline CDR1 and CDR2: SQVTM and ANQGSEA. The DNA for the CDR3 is TGCAGCGTTGGGACGAGCGGGGGCCAAGAGACCCAGTACTTC. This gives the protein CSVGTSGGQETQYF. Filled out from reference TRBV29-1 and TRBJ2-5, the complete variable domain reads SAVISQKPSRDICQRGTSLTIQCQVDSQVTMMFWYRQQPGQSLTLIATANQGSEATYESGFVIDKFPISRPNLTFSTLTVSNMSPEDSSIYLCSVGTSGGQETQYFGPGTRLLVL.

CDR3 protein: CASSSGFGSGSPLHF. The CDR3 coding sequence is TGTGCCAGCAGCTCTGGATTCGGGAGTGGCTCACCCCTCCACTTT. The rearrangement uses TRBV5-4 and TRBJ1-6; D unclear. There are 15 residues in the CDR3. Per the germline V gene, CDR1 is SGHNT and CDR2 is YYREEE (reference sequence). Trimming removed 3 bases at V and 10 bases at J, with 17 bases between.

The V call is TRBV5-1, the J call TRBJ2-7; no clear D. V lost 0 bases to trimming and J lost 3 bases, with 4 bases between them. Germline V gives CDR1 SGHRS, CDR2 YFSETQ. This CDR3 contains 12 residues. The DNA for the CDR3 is TGCGCCAGCAGCTTGGTACGCTACGAGCAGTACTTC. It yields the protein CASSLVRYEQYF.

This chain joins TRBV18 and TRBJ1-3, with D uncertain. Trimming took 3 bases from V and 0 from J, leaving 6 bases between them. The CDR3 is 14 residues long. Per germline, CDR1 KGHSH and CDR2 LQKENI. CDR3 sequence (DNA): TGTGCCAGCTCACCGGACTCCTCTGGAAACACCATATATTTT. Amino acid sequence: CASSPDSSGNTIYF.

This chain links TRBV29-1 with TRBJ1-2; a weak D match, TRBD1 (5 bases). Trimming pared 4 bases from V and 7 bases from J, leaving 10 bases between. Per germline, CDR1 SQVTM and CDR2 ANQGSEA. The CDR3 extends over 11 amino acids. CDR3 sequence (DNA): TGCAGCGTTGCAGACAGCCGTGGCTACACCTTC. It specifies CSVADSRGYTF.

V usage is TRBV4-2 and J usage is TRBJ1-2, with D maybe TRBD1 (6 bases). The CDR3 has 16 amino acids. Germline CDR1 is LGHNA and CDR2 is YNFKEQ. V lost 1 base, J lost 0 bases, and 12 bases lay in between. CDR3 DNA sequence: TGTGCCAGCAGCCAAGTAGACAGGTTACCTAACTATGGCTACACCTTC. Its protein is CASSQVDRLPNYGYTF.

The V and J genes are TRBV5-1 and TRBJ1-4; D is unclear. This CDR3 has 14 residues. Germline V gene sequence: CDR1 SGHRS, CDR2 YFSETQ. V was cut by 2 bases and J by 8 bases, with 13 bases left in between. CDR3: CASSFVPSGEKLFF. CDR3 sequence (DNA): TGCGCCAGCAGCTTTGTCCCGTCGGGAGAAAAACTGTTTTTT.

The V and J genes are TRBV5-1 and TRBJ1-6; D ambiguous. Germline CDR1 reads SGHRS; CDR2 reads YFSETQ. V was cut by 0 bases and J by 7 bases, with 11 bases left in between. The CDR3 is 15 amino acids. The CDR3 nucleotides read TGCGCCAGCAGCTTGGCAGACTCCTGGAATTCACCCCTCCACTTT. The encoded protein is CASSLADSWNSPLHF.

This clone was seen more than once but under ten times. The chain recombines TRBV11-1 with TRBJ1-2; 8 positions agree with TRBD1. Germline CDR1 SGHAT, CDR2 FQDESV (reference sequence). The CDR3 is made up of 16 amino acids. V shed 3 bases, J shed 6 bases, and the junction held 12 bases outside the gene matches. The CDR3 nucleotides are TGTGCCAGCAGCTTCGACATCTTAGGACAGGGCCATGGCTACACCTTC. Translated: CASSFDILGQGHGYTF.

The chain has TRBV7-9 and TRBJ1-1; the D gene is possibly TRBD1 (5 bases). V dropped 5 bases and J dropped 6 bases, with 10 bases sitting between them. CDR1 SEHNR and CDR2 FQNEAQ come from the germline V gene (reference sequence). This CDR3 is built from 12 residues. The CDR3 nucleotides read TGTGCCAGCAGCCTTCGGGGGGCTGAAGCTTTCTTT. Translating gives CASSLRGAEAFF.

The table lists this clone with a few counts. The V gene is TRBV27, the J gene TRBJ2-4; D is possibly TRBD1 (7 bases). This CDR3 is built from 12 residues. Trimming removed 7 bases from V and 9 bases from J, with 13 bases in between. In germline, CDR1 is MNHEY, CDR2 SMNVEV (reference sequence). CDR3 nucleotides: TGTGCCAGCACCGCCCAGGGGGGCATTCAGTACTTC. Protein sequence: CASTAQGGIQYF.

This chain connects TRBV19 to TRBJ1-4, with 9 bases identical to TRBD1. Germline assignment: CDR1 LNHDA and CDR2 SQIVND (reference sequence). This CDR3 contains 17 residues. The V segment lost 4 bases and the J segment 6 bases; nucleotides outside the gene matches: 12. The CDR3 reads CASSTSRDRVGDEKLFF. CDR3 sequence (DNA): TGTGCCAGTAGTACGTCCCGGGACAGGGTTGGTGATGAAAAACTGTTTTTT.

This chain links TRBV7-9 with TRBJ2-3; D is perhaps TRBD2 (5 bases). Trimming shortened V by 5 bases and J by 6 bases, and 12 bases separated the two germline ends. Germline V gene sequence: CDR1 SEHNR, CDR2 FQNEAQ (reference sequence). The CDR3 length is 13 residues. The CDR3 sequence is CASSLTRSDTQYF. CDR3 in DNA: TGTGCCAGCAGCCTAACTAGAAGCGATACGCAGTATTTT.

The CDR3 is CASSPQGSRGIQYF. As DNA, the CDR3 is TGTGCCAGCAGCCCCCAGGGGTCGCGGGGGATTCAGTACTTC. The gene calls are TRBV7-2 and TRBJ2-4; D is possibly TRBD2 (7 bases). V was cut by 5 bases and J by 10 bases, with 18 bases left in between. The CDR3 is 14 amino acids. Looked up from germline, CDR1 is SGHTA and CDR2 is FQGNSA. Looking up the rest from reference TRBV7-2 and TRBJ2-4 gives the full variable domain: GAGVSQSPSNKVTEKGKDVELRCDPISGHTALYWYRQSLGQGLEFLIYFQGNSAPDKSGLPSDRFSAERTGGSVSTLTIQRTQQEDSAVYLCASSPQGSRGIQYFGAGTRLSVL.

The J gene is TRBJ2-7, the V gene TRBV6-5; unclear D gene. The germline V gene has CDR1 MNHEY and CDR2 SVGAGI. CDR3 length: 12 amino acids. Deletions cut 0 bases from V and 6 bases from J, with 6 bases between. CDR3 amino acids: CASSYSVGEQYF. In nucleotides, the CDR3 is TGTGCCAGCAGTTACTCGGTGGGCGAGCAGTACTTC.